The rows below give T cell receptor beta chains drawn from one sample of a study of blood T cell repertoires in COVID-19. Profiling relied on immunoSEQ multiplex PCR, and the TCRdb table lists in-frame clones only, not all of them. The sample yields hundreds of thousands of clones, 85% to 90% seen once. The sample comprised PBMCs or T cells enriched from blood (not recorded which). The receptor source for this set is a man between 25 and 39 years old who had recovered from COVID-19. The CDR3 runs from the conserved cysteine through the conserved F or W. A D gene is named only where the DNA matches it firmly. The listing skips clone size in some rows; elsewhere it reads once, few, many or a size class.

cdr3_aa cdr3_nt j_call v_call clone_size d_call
CASSRTGSNEKLFF TGTGCCAGCAGCAGGACAGGGAGTAATGAAAAACTGTTTTTT TRBJ1-4 TRBV2 - TRBD1
CASSPTNTGELFF TGTGCCAGCAGCCCTACTAACACCGGGGAGCTGTTTTTT TRBJ2-2 TRBV7-6 - -
CASSVVDTRNTIYF TGTGCCAGCAGTGTGGTGGACACCAGAAACACCATATATTTT TRBJ1-3 TRBV2 - -
CATSDTTGAGREQYF TGTGCCACCAGTGATACGACAGGAGCCGGGCGCGAGCAGTACTTC TRBJ2-7 TRBV24-1 - -
CASRPPGHTDTQYF TGTGCCAGCAGACCGCCGGGACACACAGATACGCAGTATTTT TRBJ2-3 TRBV11-3 - -
CASSPEGAFGNTEAFF TGTGCCAGCAGCCCCGAGGGGGCATTTGGAAACACTGAAGCTTTCTTT TRBJ1-1 TRBV7-6 - TRBD1
CASSPRSEQSPLHF TGTGCCAGCTCACCACGGTCGGAGCAATCACCCCTCCACTTT TRBJ1-6 TRBV18 - -
CASSSETSGLINEQFF TGCGCCAGCAGCTCAGAGACTAGCGGCCTCATCAATGAGCAGTTCTTC TRBJ2-1 TRBV5-1 - TRBD2
CASSQGQGANYGYTF TGTGCCAGCAGCCAGGGACAGGGGGCTAACTATGGCTACACCTTC TRBJ1-2 TRBV3-1/TRBV3-2 - TRBD1
CATSRGGIGDNNEKLFF TGTGCCACCAGCAGAGGAGGAATAGGGGACAATAATGAAAAACTGTTTTTT TRBJ1-4 TRBV15 once -
CASSFGEGEQYF TGTGCCAGCAGCTTCGGGGAGGGGGAGCAGTACTTC TRBJ2-7 TRBV7-8 once TRBD2